This T cell receptor (beta chain) was retrieved from a study of T cell responses to AZD1222 COVID-19 vaccine (dated by TCRdb to about 2021). As for the study more broadly: Because spike-specific TCR depth and breadth did not differ between the two schedules, AZD1222 recipients who got a second dose at roughly 4 weeks were pooled with those who got a second dose at roughly 12 weeks. TCR sequencing covered 230 to 250 trial participants: 200 to 220 given two doses of AZD1222 and about 26 given two doses of MenACWY control vaccine. Enrollment into the trials was organized by age into subgroups of 18-55, 56-69 and 70-plus years, and those subgroups contained approximately 160, 26 and 62 TCR-sequenced participants, respectively.

Interpreted using the paper, the time point label stands for: baseline before first vaccination. Vaccinee samples were obtained from the UK trials COV001 and COV002, which included a single-blind randomized controlled phase 2/3 trial of AZD1222 (ChAdOx1 nCoV-19) in healthy adults. Trial participant PBMC samples were collected at day 0 and day 28 after the second dose for TCRbeta chain sequencing. At the junction V is shortened by 7 bases and J by 7 bases; bases outside the gene matches: 8. For CDR1 and CDR2, the germline V gene lists SQVTM and ANQGSEA. The CDR3 runs 12 residues from the cysteine to the phenylalanine. The CDR3 DNA has 36 bases and is translated from base 1. Concerning this clone itself: What this receptor recognizes is not known. No qualities accompany the bases; no much larger clone lies one base away.

The CDR3 regions of human TCRbeta chains were analyzed by immunosequencing. The authors processed their data as follows. TCRs in the repertoires were compared against a reference library of SARS-CoV-2-specific TCRs that had been generated with the MIRA antigen-specificity platform. Breadth was defined as the fraction of unique TCRs that were SARS-CoV-2-associated. Depth was defined as the fraction of total T cells that were SARS-CoV-2-associated. Using the MIRA data, each spike-specific TCR was mapped to the spike region that the TCR reacts to and placed in a CD4 or CD8 class. Log10-transformed breadth and depth values were compared by one-way ANOVA with Sidak's multiple comparisons tests. As stored in TCRdb, this immuneACCESS dataset retains in-frame rearrangements with V and J assigned. A fraction of the clones does not appear; measured against another copy, unresolved V genes explain less than half of the discrepancy, and the remainder lacks a known reason. V and J calls and clone size are as listed in that table; D and trimming were resolved from the DNA. Present in this sample are about 100,000 clones, about 88% of which were seen just once. Together, the top ten hold more than 15% of the sample.

What the work shows at the level of the full study, not this receptor alone: In the small 56-69-year group, the increase in depth fell short of significance, most likely because of low power. Because no samples from the day 14 peak response were available, repertoires could be characterized only after the peak T cell response. The vaccine-associated CD4 TCRs covered the entire spike protein, and the dominant responses fell in regions 160-218 and 743-854. Participants were mostly white British, with more females than males. The authors suggested clonal diversity may have been underestimated. Conclusions about previously exposed vaccinees are limited because only six or seven AZD1222 recipients were SARS-CoV-2 seropositive at baseline. Spike-specific TCR breadth and depth rose significantly after two AZD1222 doses compared with day 0 and with MenACWY recipients. Epitopes outside the regions mutated in the B.1.351 and B.1.1.7 variants were reportedly recognized by nearly half of the unique spike-specific TCRs.

Recombination joined TRBV29-1 with TRBJ1-2; TRBD1 lines up with 8 middle nucleotides. Here the sequenced sample was peripheral blood, taken on day 0 of AZD1222 vaccination. The TCR was taken from an adult in good health. The DNA sequence follows: TGCAGCGGGGTGGACAGGGAAGGTGGCTACACCTTC. Translated, it gives CSGVDREGGYTF.